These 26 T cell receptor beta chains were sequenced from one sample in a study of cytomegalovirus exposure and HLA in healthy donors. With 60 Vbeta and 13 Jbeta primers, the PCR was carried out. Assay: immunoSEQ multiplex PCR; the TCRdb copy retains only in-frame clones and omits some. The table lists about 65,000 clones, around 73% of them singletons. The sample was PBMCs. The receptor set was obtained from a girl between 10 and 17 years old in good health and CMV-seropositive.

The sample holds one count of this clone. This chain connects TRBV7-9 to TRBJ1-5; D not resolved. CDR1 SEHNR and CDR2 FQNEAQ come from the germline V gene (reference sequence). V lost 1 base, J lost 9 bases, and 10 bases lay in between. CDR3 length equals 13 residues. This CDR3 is CASSLVAGGPQHF. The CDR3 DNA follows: TGTGCCAGCAGCTTAGTTGCCGGAGGGCCCCAGCATTTT.

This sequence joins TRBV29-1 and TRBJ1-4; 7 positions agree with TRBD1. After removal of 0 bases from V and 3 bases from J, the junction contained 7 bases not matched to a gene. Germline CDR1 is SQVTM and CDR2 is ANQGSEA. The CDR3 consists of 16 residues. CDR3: CSVEEGLQGPNEKLFF. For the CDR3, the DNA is TGCAGCGTTGAAGAAGGCCTACAGGGGCCTAATGAAAAACTGTTTTTT. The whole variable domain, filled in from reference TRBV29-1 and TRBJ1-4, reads SAVISQKPSRDICQRGTSLTIQCQVDSQVTMMFWYRQQPGQSLTLIATANQGSEATYESGFVIDKFPISRPNLTFSTLTVSNMSPEDSSIYLCSVEEGLQGPNEKLFFGSGTQLSVL.

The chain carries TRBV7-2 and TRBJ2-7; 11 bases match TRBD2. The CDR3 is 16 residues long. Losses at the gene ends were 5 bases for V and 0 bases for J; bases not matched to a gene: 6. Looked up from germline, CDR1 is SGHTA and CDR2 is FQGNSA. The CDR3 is CASSRPGLAGSYEQYF. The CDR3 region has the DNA TGTGCCAGCAGCCGTCCCGGACTAGCGGGCTCCTACGAGCAGTACTTC.

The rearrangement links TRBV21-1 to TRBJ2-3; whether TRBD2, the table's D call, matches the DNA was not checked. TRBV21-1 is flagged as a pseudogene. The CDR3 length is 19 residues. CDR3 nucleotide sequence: TGTGCCAGCAGCAGTGGGACACATACTAGCGGGGGGGACACAGATACGCAGTATTTT. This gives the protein CASSSGTHTSGGDTDTQYF.

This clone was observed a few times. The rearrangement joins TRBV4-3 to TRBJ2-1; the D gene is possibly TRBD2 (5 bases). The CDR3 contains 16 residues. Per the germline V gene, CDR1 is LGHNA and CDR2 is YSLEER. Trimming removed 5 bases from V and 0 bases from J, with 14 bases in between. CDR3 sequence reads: CASSATAGNSYNEQFF. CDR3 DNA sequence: TGCGCCAGCAGCGCTACGGCGGGTAACTCCTACAATGAGCAGTTCTTC.

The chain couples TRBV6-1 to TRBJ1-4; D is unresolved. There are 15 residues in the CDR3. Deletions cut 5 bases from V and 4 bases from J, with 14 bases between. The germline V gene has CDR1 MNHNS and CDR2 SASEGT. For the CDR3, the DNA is TGTGCCAGCAGTACCCAAGTAGCAGTTAATGAAAAACTGTTTTTT. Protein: CASSTQVAVNEKLFF.

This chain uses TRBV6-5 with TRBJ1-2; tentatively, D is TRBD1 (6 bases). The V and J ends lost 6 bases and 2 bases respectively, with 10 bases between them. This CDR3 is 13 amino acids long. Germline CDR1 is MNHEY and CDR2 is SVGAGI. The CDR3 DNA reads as TGTGCCAGCAGACCCACAGGGAACTATGGCTACACCTTC. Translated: CASRPTGNYGYTF.

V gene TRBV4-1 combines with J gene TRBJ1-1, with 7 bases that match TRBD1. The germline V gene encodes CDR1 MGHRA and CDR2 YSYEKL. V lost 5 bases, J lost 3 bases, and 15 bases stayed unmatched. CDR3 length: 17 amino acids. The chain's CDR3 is CASSTRANRGPDTEAFF. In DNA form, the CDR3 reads TGCGCCAGCAGCACCAGGGCCAACAGGGGTCCGGACACTGAAGCTTTCTTT.

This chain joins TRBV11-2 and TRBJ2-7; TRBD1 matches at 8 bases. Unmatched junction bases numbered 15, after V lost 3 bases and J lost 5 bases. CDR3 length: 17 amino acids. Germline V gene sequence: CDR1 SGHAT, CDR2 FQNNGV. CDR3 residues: CASSFNLPTGAFNEQYF. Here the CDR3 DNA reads TGTGCCAGCAGCTTCAACCTTCCGACAGGGGCCTTTAACGAGCAGTACTTC.

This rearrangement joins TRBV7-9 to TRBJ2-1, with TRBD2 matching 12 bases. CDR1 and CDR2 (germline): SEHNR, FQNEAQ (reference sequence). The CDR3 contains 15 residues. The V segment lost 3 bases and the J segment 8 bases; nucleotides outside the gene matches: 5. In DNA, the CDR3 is TGTGCCAGCAGCTTCTCTAGCGGGAGGGGGTATGAGCAGTTCTTC. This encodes CASSFSSGRGYEQFF.

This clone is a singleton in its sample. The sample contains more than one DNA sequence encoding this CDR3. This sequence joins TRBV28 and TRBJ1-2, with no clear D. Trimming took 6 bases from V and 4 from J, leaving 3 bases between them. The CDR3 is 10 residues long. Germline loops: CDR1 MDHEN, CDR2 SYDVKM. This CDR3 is CASSRYGYTF. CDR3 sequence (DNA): TGTGCCAGCAGCCGCTATGGCTACACCTTC.

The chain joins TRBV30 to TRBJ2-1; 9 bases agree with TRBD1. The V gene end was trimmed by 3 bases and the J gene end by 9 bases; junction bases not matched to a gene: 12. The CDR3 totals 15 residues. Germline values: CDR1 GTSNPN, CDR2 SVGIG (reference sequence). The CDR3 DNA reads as TGTGCCTGGAGCCCCACCGGGACAGGGCGTATTGAGCAGTTCTTC. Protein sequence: CAWSPTGTGRIEQFF. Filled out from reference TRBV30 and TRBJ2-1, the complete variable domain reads SQTIHQWPATLVQPVGSPLSLECTVEGTSNPNLYWYRQAAGRGLQLLFYSVGIGQISSEVPQNLSASRPQDRQFILSSKKLLLSDSGFYLCAWSPTGTGRIEQFFGPGTRLTVL.

The CDR3, as DNA: TGTGCCAGTAGTATGGAACAGGGAGTGGGTCAGCCCCAGCATTTT. This encodes CASSMEQGVGQPQHF. This chain joins TRBV19 and TRBJ1-5; a weak D match, TRBD1 (6 bases). V lost 3 bases, J lost 6 bases, and 15 bases lay in between. The CDR3 consists of 15 residues. Germline V CDR1 and CDR2: LNHDA, SQIVND (reference sequence).

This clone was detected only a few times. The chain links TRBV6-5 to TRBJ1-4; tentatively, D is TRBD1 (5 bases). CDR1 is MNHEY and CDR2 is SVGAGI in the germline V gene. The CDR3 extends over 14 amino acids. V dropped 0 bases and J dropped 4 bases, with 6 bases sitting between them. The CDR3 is CASSYSGGNEKLFF. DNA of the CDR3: TGTGCCAGCAGTTACTCGGGGGGTAATGAAAAACTGTTTTTT.

The CDR3 is CASKAGGEQYF. CDR3 sequence (DNA): TGTGCCAGCAAAGCAGGGGGCGAGCAGTACTTC. The chain uses TRBV19 and TRBJ2-7, with TRBD1 matching 7 bases. Germline V gene sequence: CDR1 LNHDA, CDR2 SQIVND (reference sequence). The CDR3 spans 11 residues. V dropped 9 bases and J dropped 6; count of bases not matched to a gene: 5.

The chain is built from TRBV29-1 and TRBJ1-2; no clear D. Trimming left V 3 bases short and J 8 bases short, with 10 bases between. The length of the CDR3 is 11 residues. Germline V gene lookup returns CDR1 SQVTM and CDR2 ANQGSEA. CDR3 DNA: TGCAGCGTTGACCGCGGCGTCGGCTACACCTTC. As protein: CSVDRGVGYTF.

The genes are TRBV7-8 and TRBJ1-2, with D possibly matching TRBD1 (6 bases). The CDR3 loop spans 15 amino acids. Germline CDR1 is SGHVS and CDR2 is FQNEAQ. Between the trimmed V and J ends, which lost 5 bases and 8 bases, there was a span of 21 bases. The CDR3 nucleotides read TGTGCCAGCAGCCTGGGGGCGGGCATATCCCTCGGCTACACCTTC. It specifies CASSLGAGISLGYTF.

The CDR3 spells CASSLKVVGNRGLGETQYF. DNA for the CDR3: TGTGCCAGCAGCTTAAAGGTCGTAGGGAACAGGGGTCTAGGGGAGACCCAGTACTTC. The rearrangement uses TRBV7-2 and TRBJ2-5, with 7 bases aligning to TRBD1. V was pared by 2 bases and J by 5 bases, with 20 bases of the junction left unmatched. Per germline, CDR1 SGHTA and CDR2 FQGNSA. This CDR3 region has 19 residues.

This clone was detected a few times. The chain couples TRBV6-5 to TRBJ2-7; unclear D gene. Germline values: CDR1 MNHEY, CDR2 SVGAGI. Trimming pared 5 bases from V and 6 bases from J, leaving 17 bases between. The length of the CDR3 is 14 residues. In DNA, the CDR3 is TGTGCCAGCAGTGCCAGATTTGGGCCCTCCGAGCAGTACTTC. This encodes CASSARFGPSEQYF.

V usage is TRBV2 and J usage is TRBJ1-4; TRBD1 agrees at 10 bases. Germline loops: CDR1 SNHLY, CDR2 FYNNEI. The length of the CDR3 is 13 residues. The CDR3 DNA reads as TGTGCGACCGGGACAGGGGATAATGAAAAACTGTTTTTT. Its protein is CATGTGDNEKLFF.

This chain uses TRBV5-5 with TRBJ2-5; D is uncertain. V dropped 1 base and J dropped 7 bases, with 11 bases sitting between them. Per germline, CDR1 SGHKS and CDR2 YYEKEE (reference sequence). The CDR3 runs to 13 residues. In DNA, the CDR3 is TGTGCCAGCAGCTTGTCGACTCCCGGGACCCAGTACTTC. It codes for CASSLSTPGTQYF.

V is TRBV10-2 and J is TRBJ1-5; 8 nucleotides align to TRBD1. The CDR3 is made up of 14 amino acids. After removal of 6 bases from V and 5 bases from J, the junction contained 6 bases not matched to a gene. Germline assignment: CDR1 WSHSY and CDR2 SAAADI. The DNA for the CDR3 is TGCGCCAGCAGCCCTGGACAGGGCCATCAGCCCCAGCATTTT. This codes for CASSPGQGHQPQHF.

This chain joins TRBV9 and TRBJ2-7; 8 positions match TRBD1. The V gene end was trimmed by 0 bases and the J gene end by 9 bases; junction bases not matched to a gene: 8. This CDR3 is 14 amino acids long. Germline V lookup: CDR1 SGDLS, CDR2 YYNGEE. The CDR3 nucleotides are TGTGCCAGCAGCGTAGGGCAGGGGGCGGAGGGGCAGTACTTC. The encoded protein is CASSVGQGAEGQYF. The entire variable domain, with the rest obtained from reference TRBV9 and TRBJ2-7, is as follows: DSGVTQTPKHLITATGQRVTLRCSPRSGDLSVYWYQQSLDQGLQFLIQYYNGEERAKGNILERFSAQQFPDLHSELNLSSLELGDSALYFCASSVGQGAEGQYFGPGTRLTVT.

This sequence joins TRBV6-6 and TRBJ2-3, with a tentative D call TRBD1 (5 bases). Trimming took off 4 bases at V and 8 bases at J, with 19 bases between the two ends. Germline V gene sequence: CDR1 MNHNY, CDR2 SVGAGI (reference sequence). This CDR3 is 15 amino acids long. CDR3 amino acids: CASSFDRPQVGTQYF. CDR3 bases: TGTGCCAGCAGTTTCGACAGACCTCAGGTCGGTACGCAGTATTTT.

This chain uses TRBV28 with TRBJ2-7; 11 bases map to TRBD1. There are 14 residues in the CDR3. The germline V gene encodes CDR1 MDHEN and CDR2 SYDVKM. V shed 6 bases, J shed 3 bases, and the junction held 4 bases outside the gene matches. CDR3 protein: CASRPGQGDYEQYF. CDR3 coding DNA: TGTGCCAGCAGGCCGGGACAGGGGGACTACGAGCAGTACTTC.

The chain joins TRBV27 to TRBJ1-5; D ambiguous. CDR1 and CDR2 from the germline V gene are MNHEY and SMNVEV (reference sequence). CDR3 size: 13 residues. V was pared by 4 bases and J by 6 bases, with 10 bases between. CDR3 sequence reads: CASSSLGSQPQHF. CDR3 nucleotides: TGTGCCAGCAGTTCCCTGGGCAGTCAGCCCCAGCATTTT.